Presented here are 15 T cell receptor beta chains from one specimen sequenced in a study of vaccination and CD4 T cells after COVID-19. The assay that was used to sequence DNA from cultured CD4+ T cells was the Oncomine TCR Beta short-read assay. TCRdb reprocessed the PCR reads via MiXCR and lists one record per CDR3 protein. The sample contains 13,000 or so distinct CDR3 sequences, around 50% of which appear only once. Documented treatment: approximately nine-day PBMC culture with coronavirus spike peptide pools or control peptides (ViraFEST assay). No antigen has been assigned to these receptors. Sequenced sample: CD4+ T cells from blood, cultured in vitro. The receptors here all came from a human donor who had recovered from COVID-19.

CDR3 amino acids: CASSSQSDRGDQPQHF. For the CDR3, the DNA is TGTGCCAGCAGTTCCCAATCGGACAGGGGGGATCAGCCCCAGCATTTT. This sequence joins TRBV6-5 and TRBJ1-5, with TRBD1 identical over 10 bases. The CDR3 covers 16 residues. CDR1 and CDR2 (germline): MNHEY, SVGAGI. V was clipped by 4 bases and J by 5 bases; unmatched bases: 8.

J is TRBJ2-5 and V is TRBV21-1; TRBD1, as called in the table, went unchecked against the DNA. TRBV21-1 is reported as a pseudogene. The CDR3 contains 16 residues. The CDR3 protein is CASSQRSGGAQETQYF. The CDR3 DNA reads as TGTGCCAGCAGCCAACGGTCGGGGGGGGCCCAAGAGACCCAGTACTTC.

The chain has TRBV20-1 and TRBJ2-1; TRBD1 might be the D (5 bases). The germline gives CDR1 DFQATT, CDR2 SNEGSKA (reference sequence). V lost 1 base, J lost 4 bases, and 8 bases lay in between. The CDR3 is 13 amino acids. The CDR3 nucleotides are TGCAGTGCTAGAGTGGGGCATTACAATGAGCAGTTCTTC. Translated, it gives CSARVGHYNEQFF.

Only one count was recorded for this clonotype. V gene TRBV24-1 combines with J gene TRBJ2-6; D not certain. Trimming took off 4 bases at V and 1 base at J, with 10 bases between the two ends. The CDR3 is made up of 16 amino acids. Germline CDR1 reads KGHDR; CDR2 reads SFDVKD. The CDR3, as DNA: TGTGCCACCAGTGACCCCACATGGTCTGGGGCCAACGTCCTGACTTTC. Protein sequence: CATSDPTWSGANVLTF.

This clonotype was counted only a few times. The chain has TRBV28 and TRBJ1-6; D ambiguous. This CDR3 is 14 amino acids long. The V and J ends lost 3 bases and 7 bases respectively, with 10 bases between them. Germline V CDR1 and CDR2: MDHEN, SYDVKM. The CDR3 coding sequence is TGTGCCAGCAGTTTTGGTGGCATGAATTCACCCCTCCACTTT. Its translation: CASSFGGMNSPLHF.

The V and J genes are TRBV19 and TRBJ1-5; D remains unclear. This CDR3 contains 13 residues. Trimming pared 4 bases from V and 5 bases from J, leaving 9 bases between. Germline-derived CDR1 and CDR2 are LNHDA and SQIVND (reference sequence). The CDR3 nucleotides are TGTGCCAGTAGTAGGTCAGTAGATCAGCCCCAGCATTTT. It specifies CASSRSVDQPQHF.

The chain couples TRBV12-3 or TRBV12-4 to TRBJ1-5; 11 bases agree with TRBD1. The length of the CDR3 is 14 residues. The trim removed 5 bases at V and 4 bases at J, leaving 1 base unmatched. The chain's CDR3 is CASSGTGGNQPQHF. CDR3 DNA sequence: TGTGCCAGCAGTGGGACAGGGGGTAATCAGCCCCAGCATTTT.

This clonotype has more than one count but fewer than ten. The chain is built from TRBV7-2 and TRBJ1-5; 8 bases are shared with TRBD1. CDR1 and CDR2 (germline): SGHTA, FQGNSA. The CDR3 runs to 15 residues. J was trimmed by 3 bases and V by 6 bases; bases with no gene match: 7. The CDR3 DNA reads as TGTGCCAGCAGTCGCGGGACAGGCTACAATCAGCCCCAGCATTTT. Protein sequence: CASSRGTGYNQPQHF.

V and J are TRBV12-3 or TRBV12-4 and TRBJ1-2; 7 bases map to TRBD1. The junction had 14 bases not matched to a gene; V was cut back by 7 bases and J by 3 bases. The CDR3 spans 16 residues. The CDR3 DNA is TGTGCCAGCACCTTAAGTAGGTACAGGGGAGACTATGGCTACACCTTC. Its translation: CASTLSRYRGDYGYTF.

This clonotype was counted only a few times. The V gene is TRBV6-5, the J gene TRBJ2-7; TRBD2 matches at 7 bases. The CDR3 loop spans 15 amino acids. CDR1 and CDR2 (germline): MNHEY, SVGAGI. V lost 2 bases, J lost 2 bases, and 6 bases stayed unmatched. The DNA of the CDR3 is TGTGCCAGCAGTTACGTATCGGGAGGACCCTACGAGCAGTACTTC. Its translation is CASSYVSGGPYEQYF.

This rearrangement joins TRBV30 to TRBJ1-6; D is unresolved. Germline CDR1 is GTSNPN and CDR2 is SVGIG (reference sequence). The ends were cut back, 2 bases at V and 13 bases at J, with 15 bases in the middle. CDR3 size: 13 residues. The CDR3 DNA reads TGTGCCTGGAGTCGATCTCGTGACAATCCCCTCCACTTT. Protein product: CAWSRSRDNPLHF.

This clonotype was found a few times. CDR3 loop: CASSYIRGPTDTQYF. DNA for the CDR3: TGTGCCAGCAGCTACATCAGGGGCCCCACAGATACGCAGTATTTT. J is TRBJ2-3 and V is TRBV7-8; D is possibly TRBD1 (6 bases). The CDR3 contains 15 residues. Trimming removed 4 bases at V and 2 bases at J, with 13 bases between. CDR1 and CDR2 (germline): SGHVS, FQNEAQ.

This clonotype is a singleton in its sample. V gene TRBV20-1 combines with J gene TRBJ1-6; D is unclear. CDR3 length: 12 residues. The germline V and J ends were trimmed by 7 bases and 8 bases, with 12 bases remaining between them. Per germline, CDR1 DFQATT and CDR2 SNEGSKA (reference sequence). The DNA for the CDR3 is TGCAGTGTCGGTGGACGAGATTCACCCCTCCACTTT. Translated: CSVGGRDSPLHF.

Written as DNA, the CDR3 is TGCAGCGGACAGATTGAAGAGACCCAGTACTTC. Residues: CSGQIEETQYF. The genes are TRBV20-1 and TRBJ2-5, with a possible D match to TRBD1 (6 bases). CDR3 length: 11 amino acids. Germline loops: CDR1 DFQATT, CDR2 SNEGSKA (reference sequence).

The table lists this clonotype with a few counts. This chain joins TRBV7-9 and TRBJ2-1, with 8 bases aligning to TRBD2. Germline values: CDR1 SEHNR, CDR2 FQNEAQ (reference sequence). J gave up 9 bases and V 2 bases, and 15 bases lay outside the gene matches. CDR3 length equals 17 residues. The CDR3 DNA follows: TGTGCCAGCAGCTTAAGTATTCCGGGACTAGGGGTCTCTGAGCAGTTCTTC. Encoded protein: CASSLSIPGLGVSEQFF.